This T cell receptor (beta chain) derives from a study of T cell responses to AZD1222 COVID-19 vaccine. The assay was immunoSEQ multiplex PCR, and TCRdb's table has in-frame clones only and misses some. The sample holds some 97,000 clones, roughly 89% seen once. A word on this clone: What it binds is not known.

General study points: Close to half of spike-specific TCRs reportedly recognize unmutated variant regions. Repertoires were obtained solely post-peak T cell response.

Source: peripheral blood, taken on day 0 of AZD1222 vaccination. The sequence came from an adult in good health.

CDR3 coding DNA: TGTGCCAGCAGCTCCGGGACAGGAAAAAACATTCAGTACTTC. Protein product: CASSSGTGKNIQYF. The chain couples TRBV7-6 to TRBJ2-4; 8 bases match TRBD1. Germline trimming cut 4 bases from V and 4 bases from J; bases unmatched to any gene: 3. CDR3 length equals 14 residues. The germline V gene encodes CDR1 SGHVS and CDR2 FNYEAQ.